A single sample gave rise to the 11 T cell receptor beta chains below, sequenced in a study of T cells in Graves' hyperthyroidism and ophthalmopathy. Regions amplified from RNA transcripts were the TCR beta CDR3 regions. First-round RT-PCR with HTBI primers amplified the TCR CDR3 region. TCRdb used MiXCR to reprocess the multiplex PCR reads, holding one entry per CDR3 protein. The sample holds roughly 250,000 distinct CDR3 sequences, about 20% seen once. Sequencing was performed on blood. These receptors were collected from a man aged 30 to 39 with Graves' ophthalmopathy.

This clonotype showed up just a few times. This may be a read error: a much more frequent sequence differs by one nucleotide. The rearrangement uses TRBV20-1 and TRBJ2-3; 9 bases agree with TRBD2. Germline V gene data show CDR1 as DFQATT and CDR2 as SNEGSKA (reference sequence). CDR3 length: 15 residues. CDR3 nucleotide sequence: TGCAGTACTAGGGATCGACTAGCGGGCACAGATACGCAGTATTTT. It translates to CSTRDRLAGTDTQYF.

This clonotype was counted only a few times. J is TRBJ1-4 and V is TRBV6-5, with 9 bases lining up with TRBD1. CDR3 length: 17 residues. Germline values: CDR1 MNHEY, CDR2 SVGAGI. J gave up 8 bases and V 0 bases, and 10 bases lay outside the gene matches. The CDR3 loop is CASSYSKNRDRVEKLFF. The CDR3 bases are TGTGCCAGCAGTTACTCTAAGAACCGGGACAGGGTCGAAAAACTGTTTTTT.

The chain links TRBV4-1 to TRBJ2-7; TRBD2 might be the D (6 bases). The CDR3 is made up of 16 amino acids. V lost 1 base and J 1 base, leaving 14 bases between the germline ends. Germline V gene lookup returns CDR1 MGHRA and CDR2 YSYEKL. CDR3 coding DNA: TGCGCCAGCAGCCAAGGATCGACTAGTGCTTCCTACGAGCAGTACTTC. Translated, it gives CASSQGSTSASYEQYF.

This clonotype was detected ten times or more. The CDR3, as DNA: TGTGCCAGCAGCTTCCCCCTGGAGGGGGTTGACAATGAGCAGTTCTTC. Encoded protein: CASSFPLEGVDNEQFF. The V call is TRBV11-2, the J call TRBJ2-1, with D perhaps assigned TRBD1 or TRBD2 (6 bases each). V lost 3 bases and J lost 5, with 17 bases in between. Germline CDR1 is SGHAT and CDR2 is FQNNGV. The CDR3 is 16 residues long.

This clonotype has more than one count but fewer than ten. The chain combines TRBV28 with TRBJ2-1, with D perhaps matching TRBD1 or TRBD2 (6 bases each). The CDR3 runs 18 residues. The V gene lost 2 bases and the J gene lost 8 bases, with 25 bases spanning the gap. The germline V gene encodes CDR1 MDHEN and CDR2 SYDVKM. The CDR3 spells CASSLPLGGRQIIDEQFF. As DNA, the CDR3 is TGTGCCAGCAGTTTACCCCTAGGGGGGAGACAGATTATTGATGAGCAGTTCTTC.

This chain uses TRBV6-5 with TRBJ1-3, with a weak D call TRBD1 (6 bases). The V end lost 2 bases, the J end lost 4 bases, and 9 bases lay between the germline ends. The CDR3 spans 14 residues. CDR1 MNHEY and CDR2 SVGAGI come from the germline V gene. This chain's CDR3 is CASSYTGQGNTIYF. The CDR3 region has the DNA TGTGCCAGCAGTTACACCGGACAGGGAAACACCATATATTTT.

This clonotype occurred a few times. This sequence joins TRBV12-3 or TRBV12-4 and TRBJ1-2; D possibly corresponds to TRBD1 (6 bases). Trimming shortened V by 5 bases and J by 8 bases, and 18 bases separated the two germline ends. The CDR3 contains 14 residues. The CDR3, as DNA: TGTGCCAGCAGTCCTTCAACCGGGACATCAGGCTACACCTTC. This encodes CASSPSTGTSGYTF.

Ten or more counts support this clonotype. The CDR3 nucleotides read TGCAGTGCTAGGGGAGTAGGTGGCTTTTTTTACGAGCAGTACTTC. Translation: CSARGVGGFFYEQYF. The V and J genes are TRBV20-1 and TRBJ2-7; D may be TRBD2 (5 bases). This CDR3 is built from 15 residues. Trimming removed 3 bases at V and 4 bases at J, with 19 bases between. CDR1 and CDR2 from the germline V gene are DFQATT and SNEGSKA (reference sequence).

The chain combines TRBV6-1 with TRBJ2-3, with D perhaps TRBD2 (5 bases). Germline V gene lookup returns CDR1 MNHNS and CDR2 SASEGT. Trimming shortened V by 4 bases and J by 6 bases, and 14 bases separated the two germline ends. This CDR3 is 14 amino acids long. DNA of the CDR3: TGTGCCAGCAGTGGAGGGCTAGTTCGGGATACGCAGTATTTT. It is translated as CASSGGLVRDTQYF.

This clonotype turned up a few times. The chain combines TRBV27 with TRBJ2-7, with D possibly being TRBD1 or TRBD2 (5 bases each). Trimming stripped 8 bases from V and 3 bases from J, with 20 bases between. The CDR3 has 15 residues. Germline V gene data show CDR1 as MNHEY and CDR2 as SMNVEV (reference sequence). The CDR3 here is CASRGPGTPFYEQYF. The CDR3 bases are TGTGCCAGCCGCGGCCCGGGGACCCCGTTCTACGAGCAGTACTTC.

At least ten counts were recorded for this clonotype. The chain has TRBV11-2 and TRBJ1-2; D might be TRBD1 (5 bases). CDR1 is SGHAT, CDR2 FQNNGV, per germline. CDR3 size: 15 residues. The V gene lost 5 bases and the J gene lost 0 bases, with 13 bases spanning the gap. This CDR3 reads CASSRDAGANYGYTF. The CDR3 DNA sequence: TGTGCCAGCAGCCGGGACGCCGGAGCTAACTATGGCTACACCTTC.